Listed here are 21 T cell receptor beta chains from one sample, sequenced in a study of human T cells and chemical hapten exposure. TCRdb processed the RACE reads anew with MiXCR; each CDR3 protein has one entry. The top ten clones hold over 2% of a sample with 370,000 or so distinct CDR3 sequences, approximately 5.1% of them seen once. Time point noted: patch test 1, 2 weeks after DPC sensitization. Stated treatment: therapeutic diphenylcyclopropenone sensitization with weekly scalp DPC. Here the sequenced sample was whole blood, taken in connection with sensitization to the hapten diphenylcyclopropenone (DPC). The origin of the receptors is a woman aged 45-65 years with alopecia areata. Some clones in this sample may be carry-over from other donors' samples.

This clonotype was detected ten times or more. The rearrangement links TRBV20-1 to TRBJ2-3; 7 bases align to TRBD2. The junction had 15 bases not matched to a gene; V was cut back by 6 bases and J by 6 bases. CDR3 length: 15 residues. Germline V lookup: CDR1 DFQATT, CDR2 SNEGSKA (reference sequence). CDR3 amino acids: CSAIDPSGPADTQYF. The CDR3 nucleotides read TGCAGTGCAATTGACCCTAGCGGCCCCGCTGATACGCAGTATTTT.

This clonotype was detected many times. This rearrangement joins TRBV27 to TRBJ2-3; the D gene is possibly TRBD1 (5 bases). V dropped 6 bases and J dropped 4 bases, with 11 bases sitting between them. The length of the CDR3 is 13 residues. Germline V lookup: CDR1 MNHEY, CDR2 SMNVEV (reference sequence). CDR3 loop: CASSHSGPDTQYF. In DNA, the CDR3 is TGTGCCAGCAGCCACTCAGGGCCAGATACGCAGTATTTT.

This clonotype was picked up many times. This chain connects TRBV3-1 to TRBJ2-3; no firm D call. With 1 base removed from V and 8 bases from J, the gap between germline ends came to 4 bases. CDR3 length: 11 residues. In germline, CDR1 is LGHDT, CDR2 YNNKEL (reference sequence). CDR3 residues: CASSQASTQYF. The CDR3 nucleotides are TGTGCCAGCAGCCAAGCGAGTACGCAGTATTTT.

This clonotype was counted ten times or more. The rearrangement joins TRBV2 to TRBJ2-1, with a possible D match to TRBD2 (6 bases). V lost 7 bases to trimming and J lost 1 base, with 14 bases between them. CDR3 length equals 15 residues. The germline gives CDR1 SNHLY, CDR2 FYNNEI. CDR3: CASTTGRGSYNEQFF. In DNA form, the CDR3 reads TGTGCCAGCACCACGGGACGGGGGTCCTACAATGAGCAGTTCTTC.

This clonotype occurred many times. The chain uses TRBV7-2 and TRBJ2-1; D is possibly TRBD2 (5 bases). Between the trimmed V and J ends, which lost 1 base and 10 bases, there was a span of 17 bases. Germline values: CDR1 SGHTA, CDR2 FQGNSA. CDR3 size: 15 residues. DNA of the CDR3: TGTGCCAGCAGCTTAGATCGGACCAGACGAGGGGAGCAGTTCTTC. It is translated as CASSLDRTRRGEQFF.

This clonotype occurred many times. This chain uses TRBV11-2 with TRBJ1-1, with D possibly matching TRBD1 (5 bases). Trimming pared 4 bases from V and 6 bases from J, leaving 12 bases between. Germline loops: CDR1 SGHAT, CDR2 FQNNGV. CDR3 size: 13 residues. CDR3 amino acids: CASSWVRGAEAFF. The CDR3 nucleotides are TGTGCCAGCAGCTGGGTCCGGGGCGCTGAAGCTTTCTTT.

This clonotype was counted only a few times. The CDR3: CASSPRDHQSEQFF. The CDR3 DNA reads TGTGCCAGCAGTCCTCGGGACCACCAATCCGAGCAGTTCTTC. The chain carries TRBV28 and TRBJ2-1; perhaps D is TRBD1 or TRBD2 (5 bases each). Germline CDR1 MDHEN, CDR2 SYDVKM. This CDR3 region has 14 residues. The V end lost 5 bases, the J end lost 10 bases, and 18 bases lay between the germline ends.

V and J are TRBV24-1 and TRBJ2-6; D is ambiguous. With 6 bases removed from V and 0 bases from J, the gap between germline ends came to 8 bases. Germline-derived CDR1 and CDR2 are KGHDR and SFDVKD. The CDR3 runs to 15 residues. CDR3 nucleotide sequence: TGTGCCACCAGTAACGGAGACTCTGGGGCCAACGTCCTGACTTTC. Its protein is CATSNGDSGANVLTF.

This clonotype was recorded many times. The rearrangement joins TRBV3-1 to TRBJ2-1, with D perhaps TRBD2 (6 bases). CDR1 and CDR2 from the germline V gene are LGHDT and YNNKEL (reference sequence). Between the trimmed V and J ends, which lost 4 bases and 6 bases, there was a span of 13 bases. The CDR3 is 14 amino acids. CDR3 DNA: TGTGCCAGCAGCCCGACTAGGTCTGGCAATGAGCAGTTCTTC. This codes for CASSPTRSGNEQFF.

This clonotype was counted a few times. V usage is TRBV5-1 and J usage is TRBJ1-6; possible D gene TRBD1, 6 bases. Between the trimmed V and J ends, which lost 1 base and 7 bases, there was a span of 12 bases. The CDR3 is 15 amino acids. Germline V gene data show CDR1 as SGHRS and CDR2 as YFSETQ. CDR3 amino acids: CASSLNSRGNSPLHF. In DNA form, the CDR3 reads TGCGCCAGCAGCTTGAATTCCAGGGGCAATTCACCCCTCCACTTT.

In its sample, this clonotype was seen many times. As DNA, the CDR3 is TGCGCCAGCAGCCAGGATGTCAGGGTGGGGACTGAAGCTTTCTTT. Translated: CASSQDVRVGTEAFF. V gene TRBV5-1 combines with J gene TRBJ1-1, with D possibly matching TRBD1 (5 bases). Per germline, CDR1 SGHRS and CDR2 YFSETQ. This CDR3 has 15 amino acids. V was pared by 4 bases and J by 5 bases, with 18 bases between.

This chain connects TRBV7-9 to TRBJ1-6; D is uncertain. The CDR3 covers 14 residues. CDR1 SEHNR and CDR2 FQNEAQ come from the germline V gene (reference sequence). Trimming took 6 bases from V and 8 from J, leaving 14 bases between them. CDR3 sequence: CASRRPMKDSPLHF. CDR3 DNA: TGTGCCAGCAGGAGACCGATGAAGGATTCACCCCTCCACTTT. Full variable domain (rest looked up from reference TRBV7-9 and TRBJ1-6): DTGVSQNPRHKITKRGQNVTFRCDPISEHNRLYWYRQTLGQGPEFLTYFQNEAQLEKSRLLSDRFSAERPKGSFSTLEIQRTEQGDSAMYLCASRRPMKDSPLHFGNGTRLTVT.

In its sample, this clonotype was seen many times. V usage is TRBV4-3 and J usage is TRBJ1-5; D is unresolved. The CDR3 runs 13 residues. Trimming removed 6 bases at V and 4 bases at J, with 10 bases between. Germline CDR1 and CDR2: LGHNA and YSLEER. CDR3 loop: CASSQSENQPQHF. DNA of the CDR3: TGCGCCAGCAGTCAGAGTGAGAATCAGCCCCAGCATTTT.

Notes on this clonotype: This clone may be a read error of a much larger clone one base away. The chain couples TRBV7-3 to TRBJ2-5; possible D gene TRBD2, 5 bases. The CDR3 runs 13 residues. V gave up 10 bases and J gave up 4 bases, with 16 bases separating them. Germline-derived CDR1 and CDR2 are SGHTA and FQGTGA. In DNA, the CDR3 is TGTGCCACGTCAGAGGGCTGTGGAGAGACCCAGTACTTC. This translates into CATSEGCGETQYF.

V usage is TRBV9 and J usage is TRBJ2-2; 7 positions match TRBD1. Losses at the gene ends were 0 bases for V and 1 base for J; bases not matched to a gene: 3. This CDR3 is built from 16 residues. In germline, CDR1 is SGDLS, CDR2 YYNGEE. In nucleotides, the CDR3 is TGTGCCAGCAGCGTAGACGCAGGGGGGAACACCGGGGAGCTGTTTTTT. The encoded protein is CASSVDAGGNTGELFF. Together with reference TRBV9 and TRBJ2-2, the CDR3 gives the full variable domain: DSGVTQTPKHLITATGQRVTLRCSPRSGDLSVYWYQQSLDQGLQFLIQYYNGEERAKGNILERFSAQQFPDLHSELNLSSLELGDSALYFCASSVDAGGNTGELFFGEGSRLTVL.

This clonotype came up many times. V and J are TRBV24-1 and TRBJ2-1; D possibly corresponds to TRBD1 (6 bases). The ends were cut back, 6 bases at V and 8 bases at J, with 13 bases in the middle. The CDR3 contains 13 residues. Germline-derived CDR1 and CDR2 are KGHDR and SFDVKD. CDR3 loop: CATSPGELDEQFF. DNA of the CDR3: TGTGCCACCAGTCCAGGGGAGCTCGATGAGCAGTTCTTC.

This clonotype was observed a few times. The chain recombines TRBV12-3 or TRBV12-4 with TRBJ1-2; TRBD1 aligns across 7 bases. This CDR3 spans 15 amino acids. J lost 0 bases, V lost 5 bases, and 6 bases had no gene match. CDR3 residues: CASSPDRATNYGYTF. As DNA, the CDR3 is TGTGCCAGCAGTCCCGACAGGGCAACTAACTATGGCTACACCTTC.

The table lists this clonotype with many counts. The rearrangement joins TRBV5-4 to TRBJ2-1, with D tentatively TRBD1 (6 bases). The CDR3 spans 14 residues. V gave up 7 bases and J gave up 2 bases, with 13 bases separating them. Germline V gene sequence: CDR1 SGHNT, CDR2 YYREEE (reference sequence). The CDR3, as DNA: TGTGCCAGCGTAGACAGGACCACCTACAATGAGCAGTTCTTC. Translating it yields CASVDRTTYNEQFF.

This clonotype was observed many times. The chain employs TRBV10-3 and TRBJ2-7; 7 bases agree with TRBD1. V was pared by 6 bases and J by 0 bases, with 8 bases of the junction left unmatched. The CDR3 sequence is 15 residues long. Germline V lookup: CDR1 ENHRY, CDR2 SYGVKD. The CDR3: CAISDPEGASYEQYF. CDR3 nucleotides: TGTGCCATCAGCGACCCCGAGGGGGCCTCCTACGAGCAGTACTTC.

The chain combines TRBV14 with TRBJ1-1; D is perhaps TRBD1 (5 bases). Trimming pared 0 bases from V and 0 bases from J, leaving 11 bases between. In germline, CDR1 is SGHDN, CDR2 FVKESK. This CDR3 has 16 residues. The CDR3 coding sequence is TGTGCCAGCAGCCAAGAGGAGGGACTCATGAACACTGAAGCTTTCTTT. Amino acid sequence: CASSQEEGLMNTEAFF.

This clonotype has at least ten counts. The rearrangement uses TRBV7-2 and TRBJ2-1; tentatively, D is TRBD1 (5 bases). V was pared by 4 bases and J by 8 bases, with 15 bases between. Germline loops: CDR1 SGHTA, CDR2 FQGNSA. The CDR3 length is 14 residues. The CDR3 protein is CASSSRAQGDEQFF. CDR3 coding DNA: TGTGCCAGCAGCTCCCGGGCCCAAGGGGATGAGCAGTTCTTC.